This T cell receptor (beta chain) derives from a study of cytotoxic CD8 clonotypes in ibrutinib-treated CLL. CDR3 length: 15 residues. The V gene's germline CDR1 is SGHRS and CDR2 YFSETQ. Deletions cut 7 bases from V and 4 bases from J, with 17 bases between. Sequencing was designed to attain a depth spanning 1 in 200,000 to 1 in 1 million T cells. Profiling relied on immunoSEQ multiplex PCR, and the TCRdb table lists in-frame clones only, not all of them. The sample comprises about 57,000 clones, roughly three fifths of which are singletons, and roughly 22% rests with the top ten. The TCR was taken from a human donor with chronic lymphocytic leukemia. Sequences were derived from PBMCs, sampled after 24 months of ibrutinib treatment. This chain links TRBV5-1 with TRBJ2-2; D could derive from TRBD1 or TRBD2 (5 bases each). The CDR3 DNA reads TGCGCCAGCTTTCGGGACCGAACTTCCACCGGGGAGCTGTTTTTT. Translation gives CASFRDRTSTGELFF.